This T cell receptor (beta chain) originates from a study of Ad26.COV2.S vaccination and SARS-CoV-2 variants. Study summary: Ad26.COV2.S shots went into the muscle once or twice, 56 days apart.

Treatment reported: around 19 received Ad26.COV2.S at low or high dose, single or two shots; several received placebo; per-sample allocation not given. Sampling happened 63 days after the first vaccine or placebo injection. Its platform was an Ad26 vector, and its expressed antigen was Wuhan-strain SARS-CoV-2 spike. The germline V gene encodes CDR1 LNHDA and CDR2 SQIVND (reference sequence). V lost 6 bases and J lost 2, with 10 bases in between. CDR3 size: 14 residues. Clones were sequenced by immunoSEQ multiplex PCR, and TCRdb holds only the in-frame ones, with some missing. The sample holds some 320,000 clones, around four fifths seen once. As for this clone: Its antigen is not known.

Findings of the study overall: Breadth, reportedly substantial, characterized the spike-specific CD8+ and CD4+ T cell responses after vaccination.

The chain uses TRBV19 and TRBJ1-4; no clear D gene. Material: peripheral blood, obtained in a trial of Ad26.COV2.S vaccine versus placebo. This clonotype was sampled from a person aged 18-60 years who received the Ad26.COV2.S COVID-19 vaccine or a placebo. DNA for the CDR3: TGTGCCAGTAGCCGGGTGGCCACTAATGAAAAACTGTTTTTT. This sequence encodes CASSRVATNEKLFF. Looking up the rest from reference TRBV19 and TRBJ1-4 gives the full variable domain: DGGITQSPKYLFRKEGQNVTLSCEQNLNHDAMYWYRQDPGQGLRLIYYSQIVNDFQKGDIAEGYSVSREKKESFPLTVTSAQKNPTAFYLCASSRVATNEKLFFGSGTQLSVL.